A single sample is the source of the 3 T cell receptor beta chains below, sequenced in a study of cytomegalovirus exposure and HLA in healthy donors (dated by TCRdb to about 2017). Library construction relied on the immunoSEQ multiplex PCR assay. For the multiplex PCR, a mixture combining 60 forward primers for TCR Vbeta segments and 13 reverse primers for TCR Jbeta segments was used. TCRdb mirrors the immuneACCESS table, restricted to in-frame sequences. Some clones are absent from its copies; in checked studies, under half trace to an unresolved V gene, and the reason for the others is unknown. The table for this sample lists 99,000 or so clones; just under 80% of them were counted only once. The top ten clonotypes cover roughly 5% of the sample. Sequencing was performed on PBMCs. These receptors were obtained from a male donor in good health and CMV-seronegative.

The chain combines TRBV19 with TRBJ1-1; tentatively, D is TRBD1 (5 bases). The germline CDR1 and CDR2 sequences are LNHDA and SQIVND (reference sequence). The CDR3 sequence is 12 residues long. Trimming left V 4 bases short and J 8 bases short, with 11 bases between. This CDR3 is CASSRGRGEAFF. CDR3 DNA: TGTGCCAGTAGTAGAGGGAGGGGCGAAGCTTTCTTT.

This chain links TRBV15 with TRBJ2-3; D unclear. The V end was cut by 0 bases, the J end by 3 bases, with 7 bases between. The CDR3 contains 14 residues. Germline loops: CDR1 LNHNV, CDR2 YYDKDF (reference sequence). For the CDR3, the DNA is TGTGCCACCAGCAGAGATATAGAAACAGATACGCAGTATTTT. It is translated as CATSRDIETDTQYF. Filled out from reference TRBV15 and TRBJ2-3, the complete variable domain reads DAMVIQNPRYQVTQFGKPVTLSCSQTLNHNVMYWYQQKSSQAPKLLFHYYDKDFNNEADTPDNFQSRRPNTSFCFLDIRSPGLGDTAMYLCATSRDIETDTQYFGPGTRLTVL.

The chain joins TRBV29-1 to TRBJ1-2; D is ambiguous. V lost 5 bases and J 2 bases, leaving 6 bases between the germline ends. CDR1 and CDR2 from the germline V gene are SQVTM and ANQGSEA. CDR3 length equals 11 residues. CDR3 DNA: TGCAGCGTTAACAGAAACTATGGCTACACCTTC. Protein product: CSVNRNYGYTF.